This is a list of T cell receptor beta chains from one sample in a study of blood T cell repertoires in COVID-19. The data were produced by immunoSEQ multiplex PCR, yet TCRdb's version contains in-frame clones alone and is incomplete. Here the sample spans approximately 100,000 clones, 80% to 90% being singletons. Specimen: peripheral blood. Receptors originate from a woman older than 75 with acute or convalescent COVID-19. CDR3s include the opening cysteine and the closing phenylalanine or tryptophan. Each record gives: clone size, V gene, J gene, D gene, CDR3 protein, CDR3 DNA. D genes are given only for firm matches. Some rows have no size entry. The others give once, few or many, or a class for an expanded clone.

>NA|TRBV27|TRBJ2-1|TRBD2
CASSSTSEAEQFF
TGTGCCAGCAGTTCGACTAGCGAGGCTGAGCAGTTCTTC
>NA|TRBV4-3|TRBJ2-7|TRBD1
CASSEDPQGAYEQYF
TGCGCCAGCAGCGAAGATCCCCAGGGGGCCTACGAGCAGTACTTC
>NA|TRBV29-1|TRBJ1-6|TRBD1
CSVRDRGVNSPLHF
TGCAGCGTGAGGGACAGGGGTGTTAATTCACCCCTCCACTTT
>NA|TRBV6-6|TRBJ1-4|NA
CASSYAKEGREKLFF
TGTGCCAGCAGTTACGCAAAGGAGGGGCGGGAAAAACTGTTTTTT
>NA|TRBV6-5|TRBJ1-1|TRBD1
CASSYSGGLTEAFF
TGTGCCAGCAGTTACTCAGGGGGCCTCACTGAAGCTTTCTTT
>NA|TRBV19|TRBJ2-3|TRBD1
CASSVTSGGGTDTQYF
TGTGCCAGTAGCGTGACATCAGGGGGCGGTACAGATACGCAGTATTTT
>NA|TRBV18|TRBJ1-6|NA
CASSPTPANSPLHF
TGTGCCAGCTCACCGACACCGGCAAACTCACCCCTCCACTTT
>NA|TRBV29-1|TRBJ1-2|NA
CSVASGGDYGYTF
TGCAGCGTTGCTTCCGGGGGGGACTATGGCTACACCTTC
>NA|TRBV14|TRBJ1-3|NA
CASSQGAGTSGNTIYF
TGTGCCAGCAGCCAAGGAGCGGGGACCTCTGGAAACACCATATATTTT
>NA|TRBV4-1|TRBJ1-5|NA
CASSQDQNQPQHF
TGCGCCAGCAGCCAAGACCAGAATCAGCCCCAGCATTTT
>NA|TRBV30|TRBJ2-1|TRBD2
CACGLAGGNEQFF
TGTGCCTGCGGACTAGCGGGGGGCAATGAGCAGTTCTTC
>NA|TRBV7-8|TRBJ1-6|NA
CASSLVPGFRSPLHF
TGTGCCAGCAGCTTAGTACCAGGGTTTCGTTCACCCCTCCACTTT
>NA|TRBV28|TRBJ2-5|NA
CASSSAGQGYF
TGTGCCAGCAGTTCCGCGGGGCAGGGGTACTTC
>NA|TRBV30|TRBJ2-7|TRBD1
CAWSPHIGDRVRNSTYEQYF
TGTGCCTGGAGCCCCCACATAGGGGACAGGGTGAGAAACTCCACCTACGAGCAGTACTTC
>NA|TRBV5-1|TRBJ2-7|TRBD1
CASSTDPGTGGGQYF
TGCGCCAGCAGCACCGACCCCGGGACAGGGGGCGGGCAGTACTTC
>NA|TRBV7-9|TRBJ1-6|NA
CASSYDRQYSPLHF
TGTGCCAGCAGCTACGACAGACAATATTCACCCCTCCACTTT
>NA|TRBV12-3/TRBV12-4|TRBJ2-2|NA
CASALGGAGELFF
TGTGCCAGCGCCCTAGGGGGGGCCGGGGAGCTGTTTTTT
>NA|TRBV5-6|TRBJ2-3|NA
CASSLATSRTQYF
TGTGCCAGCAGCTTGGCCACGTCGAGGACGCAGTATTTT
>once|TRBV13|TRBJ1-2|TRBD1
CASRFTGTAIANYGYTF
TGTGCCAGCAGATTCACCGGGACAGCAATTGCTAACTATGGCTACACCTTC
>once|TRBV7-9|TRBJ2-5|TRBD1
CASTRQGQETQYF
TGTGCCAGCACGAGACAGGGCCAAGAGACCCAGTACTTC
>NA|TRBV2|TRBJ1-2|TRBD1
CASLRDRALANYGYTF
TGTGCCAGCCTCCGGGACAGGGCCCTTGCTAACTATGGCTACACCTTC